The 9 T cell receptor beta chains reported below all come from one sample, sequenced in a study of early T cells in non-severe SARS-CoV-2 infection. TCRdb re-called the 5' RACE reads with MiXCR, one entry per CDR3 protein. Of approximately 15,000 distinct CDR3 sequences listed, about 5.4% are singletons. Sequencing was performed on whole blood, taken at baseline. The receptors derive from an adult who was a healthcare worker with PCR-confirmed SARS-CoV-2 infection or an uninfected control (not recorded which).

In its sample, this clonotype was seen a few times. The V call is TRBV29-1, the J call TRBJ2-2, with 9 bases identical to TRBD1. Germline V gives CDR1 SQVTM, CDR2 ANQGSEA. This CDR3 comprises 14 residues. V shed 7 bases and J 6 bases; nucleotides not matched to a gene: 9. The CDR3, as DNA: TGCAGCGCGATACAGGGGGCGATATCCGGGGAGCTGTTTTTT. Its translation is CSAIQGAISGELFF.

This clonotype was observed many times. The chain is built from TRBV18 and TRBJ2-7, with D perhaps matching TRBD1 (5 bases). V lost 0 bases, J lost 2 bases, and 11 bases lay in between. The CDR3 totals 15 residues. Looked up from germline, CDR1 is KGHSH and CDR2 is LQKENI. CDR3 protein: CASSPPAGNPYEQYF. As DNA, the CDR3 is TGTGCCAGCTCACCACCTGCAGGGAACCCCTACGAGCAGTACTTC.

The V and J genes are TRBV5-1 and TRBJ2-7; D unresolved. This CDR3 comprises 12 residues. Trimming cost V 1 base and J 5 bases, with 7 bases left between them. In germline, CDR1 is SGHRS, CDR2 YFSETQ. The CDR3: CASSLKGHEQYF. The DNA for the CDR3 is TGCGCCAGCAGCTTGAAAGGGCACGAGCAGTACTTC.

In this sample, this clonotype is medium-sized. The rearrangement uses TRBV5-1 and TRBJ2-5; no definite D call. Trimming pared 4 bases from V and 3 bases from J, leaving 16 bases between. CDR1 and CDR2 (germline): SGHRS, YFSETQ. CDR3 length equals 15 residues. CDR3 bases: TGCGCCAGCAGCCCCCCGGGCCAGCGTGAAGAGACCCAGTACTTC. Encoded protein: CASSPPGQREETQYF.

Ten or more counts support this clonotype. The gene calls are TRBV11-2 and TRBJ2-5; D gene uncertain. V was shortened by 1 base and J by 1 base, with 7 bases between the two germline ends. The CDR3 loop spans 14 amino acids. CDR1 SGHAT and CDR2 FQNNGV come from the germline V gene. The CDR3 DNA reads TGTGCCAGCAGCTTAGGGGCCCGCCAAGAGACCCAGTACTTC. This gives the protein CASSLGARQETQYF.

The sample holds many counts of this clonotype. V usage is TRBV6-5 and J usage is TRBJ2-1; 7 positions agree with TRBD1. The germline CDR1 and CDR2 sequences are MNHEY and SVGAGI. The CDR3 runs to 13 residues. V shed 5 bases, J shed 9 bases, and the junction held 7 bases outside the gene matches. The CDR3 sequence: CASSRQGLREQFF. The CDR3 nucleotides are TGTGCCAGCAGTCGACAGGGTTTACGTGAGCAGTTCTTC.

This clonotype was counted ten times or more. This chain links TRBV12-3 or TRBV12-4 with TRBJ2-3; possible D gene TRBD2, 5 bases. V shed 3 bases and J shed 3 bases, with 7 bases lying between them. The CDR3 runs 13 residues. CDR3: CASSFLATDTQYF. CDR3 bases: TGTGCCAGCAGTTTCCTAGCAACAGATACGCAGTATTTT.

The chain carries TRBV7-9 and TRBJ2-2; no definite D call. The germline V gene has CDR1 SEHNR and CDR2 FQNEAQ (reference sequence). Trimming removed 3 bases from V and 8 bases from J, with 13 bases in between. This CDR3 comprises 14 residues. CDR3 residues: CASSLSTRGGELFF. The CDR3 bases are TGTGCCAGCAGCTTGTCGACCCGAGGAGGGGAGCTGTTTTTT.

This clonotype was seen repeatedly, ten times or more. This sequence joins TRBV7-2 and TRBJ2-5; D gene ambiguous. V shed 5 bases and J shed 5 bases, with 9 bases lying between them. Per germline, CDR1 SGHTA and CDR2 FQGNSA. The CDR3 is 12 residues long. CDR3 amino acids: CASSPPAETQYF. The CDR3, as DNA: TGTGCCAGCAGCCCCCCAGCGGAGACCCAGTACTTC.